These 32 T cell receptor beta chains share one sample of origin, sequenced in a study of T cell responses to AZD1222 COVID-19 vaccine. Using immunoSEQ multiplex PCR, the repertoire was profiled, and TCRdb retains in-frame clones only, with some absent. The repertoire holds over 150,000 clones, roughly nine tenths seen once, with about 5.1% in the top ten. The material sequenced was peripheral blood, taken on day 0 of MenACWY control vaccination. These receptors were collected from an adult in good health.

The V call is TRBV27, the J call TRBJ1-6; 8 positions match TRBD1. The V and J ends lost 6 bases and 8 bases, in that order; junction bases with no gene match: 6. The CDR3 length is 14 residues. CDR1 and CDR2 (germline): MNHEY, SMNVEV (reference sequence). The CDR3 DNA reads TGTGCCAGCAGCCGTGACAGGGGCGATTCACCCCTCCACTTT. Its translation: CASSRDRGDSPLHF.

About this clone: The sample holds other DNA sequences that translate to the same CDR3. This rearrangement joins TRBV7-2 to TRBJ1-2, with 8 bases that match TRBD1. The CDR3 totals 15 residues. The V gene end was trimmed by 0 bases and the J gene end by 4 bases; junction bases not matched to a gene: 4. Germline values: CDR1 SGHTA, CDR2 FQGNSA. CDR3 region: CASSLAPGGSYGYTF. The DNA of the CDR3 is TGTGCCAGCAGCTTAGCGCCAGGGGGCAGCTATGGCTACACCTTC.

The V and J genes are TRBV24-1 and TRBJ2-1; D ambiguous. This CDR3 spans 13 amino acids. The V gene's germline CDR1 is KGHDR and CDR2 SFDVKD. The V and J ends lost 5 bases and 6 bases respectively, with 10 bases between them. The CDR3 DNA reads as TGTGCCACCAGTGTGGCTCTCTTCAATGAGCAGTTCTTC. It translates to CATSVALFNEQFF.

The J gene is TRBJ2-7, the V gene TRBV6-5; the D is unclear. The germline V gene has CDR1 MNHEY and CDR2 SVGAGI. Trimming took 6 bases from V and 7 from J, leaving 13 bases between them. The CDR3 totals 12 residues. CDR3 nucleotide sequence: TGTGCCAGCAGAAGCCCCGTAGGGGAGCAGTACTTC. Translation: CASRSPVGEQYF.

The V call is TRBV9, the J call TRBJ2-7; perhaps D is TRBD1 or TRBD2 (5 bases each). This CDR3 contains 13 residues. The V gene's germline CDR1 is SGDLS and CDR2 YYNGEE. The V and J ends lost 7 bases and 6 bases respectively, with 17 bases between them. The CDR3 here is CASGSPWGPEQYF. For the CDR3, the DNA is TGTGCCAGCGGATCCCCCTGGGGACCCGAGCAGTACTTC.

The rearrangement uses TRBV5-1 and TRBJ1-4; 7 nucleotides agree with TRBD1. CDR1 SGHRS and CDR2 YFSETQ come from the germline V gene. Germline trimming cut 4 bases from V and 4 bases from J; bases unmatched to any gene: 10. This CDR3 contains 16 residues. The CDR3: CASSLPQGNYNEKLFF. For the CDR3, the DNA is TGCGCCAGCAGCCTCCCACAGGGGAACTATAATGAAAAACTGTTTTTT. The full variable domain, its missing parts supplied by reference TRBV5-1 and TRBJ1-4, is KAGVTQTPRYLIKTRGQQVTLSCSPISGHRSVSWYQQTPGQGLQFLFEYFSETQRNKGNFPGRFSGRQFSNSRSEMNVSTLELGDSALYLCASSLPQGNYNEKLFFGSGTQLSVL.

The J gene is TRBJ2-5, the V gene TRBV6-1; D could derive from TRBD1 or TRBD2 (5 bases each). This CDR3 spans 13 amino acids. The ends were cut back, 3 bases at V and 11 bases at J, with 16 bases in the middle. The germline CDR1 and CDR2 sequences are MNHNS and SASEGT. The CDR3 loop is CASSDRQLGEQYF. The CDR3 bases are TGTGCCAGCAGTGACCGCCAATTGGGGGAACAGTACTTC.

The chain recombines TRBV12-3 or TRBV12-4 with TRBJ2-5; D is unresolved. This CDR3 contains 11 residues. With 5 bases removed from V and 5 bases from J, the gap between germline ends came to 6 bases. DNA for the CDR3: TGTGCCAGCAGTCTTCGGGAGACCCAGTACTTC. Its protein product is CASSLRETQYF.

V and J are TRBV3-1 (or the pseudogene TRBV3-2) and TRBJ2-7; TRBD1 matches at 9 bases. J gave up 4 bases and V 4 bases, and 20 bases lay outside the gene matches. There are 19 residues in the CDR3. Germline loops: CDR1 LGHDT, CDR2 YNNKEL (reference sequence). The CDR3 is CASSRRRFRTGEGTYEQYF. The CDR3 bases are TGTGCCAGCAGCCGTCGAAGATTTCGGACAGGGGAAGGTACGTACGAGCAGTACTTC.

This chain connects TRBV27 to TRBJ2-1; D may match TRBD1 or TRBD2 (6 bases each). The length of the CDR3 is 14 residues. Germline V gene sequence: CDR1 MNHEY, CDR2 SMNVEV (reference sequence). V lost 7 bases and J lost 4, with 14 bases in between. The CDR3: CASTPGGPYNEQFF. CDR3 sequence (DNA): TGTGCCAGCACCCCCGGGGGCCCTTACAATGAGCAGTTCTTC.

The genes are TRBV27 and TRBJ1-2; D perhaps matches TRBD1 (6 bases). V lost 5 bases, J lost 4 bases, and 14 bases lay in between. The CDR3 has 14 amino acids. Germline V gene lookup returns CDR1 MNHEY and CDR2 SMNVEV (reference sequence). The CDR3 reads CASSPHRVPYGYTF. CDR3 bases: TGTGCCAGCAGTCCTCACAGGGTACCCTATGGCTACACCTTC.

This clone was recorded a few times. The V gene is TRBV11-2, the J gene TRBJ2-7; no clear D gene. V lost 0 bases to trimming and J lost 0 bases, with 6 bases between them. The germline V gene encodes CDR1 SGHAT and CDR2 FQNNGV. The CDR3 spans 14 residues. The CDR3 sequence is CASSLEFGSYEQYF. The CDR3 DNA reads TGTGCCAGCAGCTTAGAATTTGGCTCCTACGAGCAGTACTTC.

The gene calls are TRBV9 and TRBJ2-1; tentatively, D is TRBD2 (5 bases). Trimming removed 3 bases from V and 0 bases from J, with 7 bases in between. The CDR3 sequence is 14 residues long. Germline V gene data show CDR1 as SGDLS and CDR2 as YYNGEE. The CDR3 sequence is CASSATSSYNEQFF. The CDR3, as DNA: TGTGCCAGCAGCGCCACTAGCTCCTACAATGAGCAGTTCTTC. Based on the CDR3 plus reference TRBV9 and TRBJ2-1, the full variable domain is DSGVTQTPKHLITATGQRVTLRCSPRSGDLSVYWYQQSLDQGLQFLIQYYNGEERAKGNILERFSAQQFPDLHSELNLSSLELGDSALYFCASSATSSYNEQFFGPGTRLTVL.

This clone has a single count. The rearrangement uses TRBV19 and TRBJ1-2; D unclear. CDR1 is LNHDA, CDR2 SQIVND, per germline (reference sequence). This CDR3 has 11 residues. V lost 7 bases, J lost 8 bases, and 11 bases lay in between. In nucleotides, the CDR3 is TGTGCCAGTACCTCTATTAGGGGCTACACCTTC. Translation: CASTSIRGYTF.

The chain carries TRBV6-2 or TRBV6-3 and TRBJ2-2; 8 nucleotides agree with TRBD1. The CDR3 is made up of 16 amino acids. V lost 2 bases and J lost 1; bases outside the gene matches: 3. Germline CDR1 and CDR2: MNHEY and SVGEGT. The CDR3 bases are TGTGCCAGCAGTTACCGGGGACAGGAGAACACCGGGGAGCTGTTTTTT. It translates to CASSYRGQENTGELFF.

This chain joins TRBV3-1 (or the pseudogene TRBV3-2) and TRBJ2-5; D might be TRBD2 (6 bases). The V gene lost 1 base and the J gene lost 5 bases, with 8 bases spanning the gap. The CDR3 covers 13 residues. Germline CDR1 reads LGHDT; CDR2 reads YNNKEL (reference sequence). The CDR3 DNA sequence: TGTGCCAGCAGCCAAGTCGCGGGGGAGACCCAGTACTTC. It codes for CASSQVAGETQYF.

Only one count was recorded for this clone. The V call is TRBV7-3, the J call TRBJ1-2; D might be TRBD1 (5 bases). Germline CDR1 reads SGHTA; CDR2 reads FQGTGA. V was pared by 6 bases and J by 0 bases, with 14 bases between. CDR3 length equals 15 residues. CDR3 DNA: TGTGCCAGCAGTCTCCAGGGAGCCCCTAACTATGGCTACACCTTC. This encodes CASSLQGAPNYGYTF.

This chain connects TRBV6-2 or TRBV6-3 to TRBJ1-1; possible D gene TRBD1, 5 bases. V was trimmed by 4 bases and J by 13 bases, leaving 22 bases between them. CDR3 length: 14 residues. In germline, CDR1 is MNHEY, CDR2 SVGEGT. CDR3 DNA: TGTGCCAGCAGTTTAGCCGGGTCCCTGGGGGTTGGTTTCTTT. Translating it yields CASSLAGSLGVGFF.

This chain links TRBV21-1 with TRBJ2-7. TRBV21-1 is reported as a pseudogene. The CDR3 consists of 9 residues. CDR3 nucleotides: TGTGCCAGCTATCGGGCCGTCTACGTC. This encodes CASYRAVYV.

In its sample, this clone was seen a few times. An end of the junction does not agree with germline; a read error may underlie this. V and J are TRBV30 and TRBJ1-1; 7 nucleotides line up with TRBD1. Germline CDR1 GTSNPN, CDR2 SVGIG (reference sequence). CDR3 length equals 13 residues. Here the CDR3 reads CAWTGGGSTEAFF. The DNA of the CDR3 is TGTGCATGGACAGGCGGGGGGAGCACTGAAGCTTTCTTT.

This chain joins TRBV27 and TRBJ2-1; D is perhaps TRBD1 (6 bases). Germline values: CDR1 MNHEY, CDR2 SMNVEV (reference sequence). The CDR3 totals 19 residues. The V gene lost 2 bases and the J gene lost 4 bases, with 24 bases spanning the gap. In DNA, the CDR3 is TGTGCCAGCAGTTTAATTCGGGCATTAGAGACCAGGGGATACAATGAGCAGTTCTTC. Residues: CASSLIRALETRGYNEQFF.

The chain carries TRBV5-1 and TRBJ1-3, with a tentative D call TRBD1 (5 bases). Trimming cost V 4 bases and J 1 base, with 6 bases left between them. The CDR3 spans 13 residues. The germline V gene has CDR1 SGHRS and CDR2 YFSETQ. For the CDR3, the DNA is TGCGCCAGCAGCCCAGGGTCTGGAAACACCATATATTTT. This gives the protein CASSPGSGNTIYF. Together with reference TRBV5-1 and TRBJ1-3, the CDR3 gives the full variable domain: KAGVTQTPRYLIKTRGQQVTLSCSPISGHRSVSWYQQTPGQGLQFLFEYFSETQRNKGNFPGRFSGRQFSNSRSEMNVSTLELGDSALYLCASSPGSGNTIYFGEGSWLTVV.

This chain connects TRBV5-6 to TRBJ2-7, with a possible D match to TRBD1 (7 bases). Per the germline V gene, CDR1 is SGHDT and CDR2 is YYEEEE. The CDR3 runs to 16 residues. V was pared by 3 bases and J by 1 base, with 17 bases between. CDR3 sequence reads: CASSSPSGDSSYEQYF. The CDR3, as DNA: TGTGCCAGCAGCTCCCCGTCGGGGGACAGTTCCTACGAGCAGTACTTC.

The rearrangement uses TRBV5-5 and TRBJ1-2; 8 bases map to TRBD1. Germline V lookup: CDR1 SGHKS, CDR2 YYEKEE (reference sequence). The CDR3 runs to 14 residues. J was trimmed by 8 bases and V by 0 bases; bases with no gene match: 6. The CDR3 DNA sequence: TGTGCCAGCAGCTTGGGTCAGGGGGCTCGGGGCTACACCTTC. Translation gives CASSLGQGARGYTF.

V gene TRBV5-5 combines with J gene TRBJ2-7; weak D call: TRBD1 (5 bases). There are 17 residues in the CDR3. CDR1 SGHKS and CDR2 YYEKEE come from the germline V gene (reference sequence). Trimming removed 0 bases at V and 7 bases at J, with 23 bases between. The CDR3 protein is CASSLVAGLLGSWEQYV. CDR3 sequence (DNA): TGTGCCAGCAGCTTGGTTGCAGGGCTCCTCGGAAGTTGGGAGCAGTACGTC.

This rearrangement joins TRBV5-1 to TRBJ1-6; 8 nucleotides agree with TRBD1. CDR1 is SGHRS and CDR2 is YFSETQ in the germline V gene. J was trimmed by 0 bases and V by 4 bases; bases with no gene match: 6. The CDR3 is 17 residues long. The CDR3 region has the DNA TGCGCCAGCAGCAAGGGACAGGCGAGCTCCTATAATTCACCCCTCCACTTT. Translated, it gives CASSKGQASSYNSPLHF. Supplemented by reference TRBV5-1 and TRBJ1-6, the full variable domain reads KAGVTQTPRYLIKTRGQQVTLSCSPISGHRSVSWYQQTPGQGLQFLFEYFSETQRNKGNFPGRFSGRQFSNSRSEMNVSTLELGDSALYLCASSKGQASSYNSPLHFGNGTRLTVT.

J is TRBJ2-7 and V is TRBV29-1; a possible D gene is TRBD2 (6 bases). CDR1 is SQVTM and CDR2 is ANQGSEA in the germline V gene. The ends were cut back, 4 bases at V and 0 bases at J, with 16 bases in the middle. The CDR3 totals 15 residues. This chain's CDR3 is CSVAGGDSSSYEQYF. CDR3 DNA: TGCAGCGTTGCTGGTGGGGACTCAAGCTCCTACGAGCAGTACTTC.

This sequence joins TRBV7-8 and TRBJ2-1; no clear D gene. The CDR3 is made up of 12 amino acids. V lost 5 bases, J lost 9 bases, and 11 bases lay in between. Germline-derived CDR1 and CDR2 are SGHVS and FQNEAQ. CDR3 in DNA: TGTGCCAGCAGCCCCGCAACCCCTGAGCAGTTCTTC. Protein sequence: CASSPATPEQFF.

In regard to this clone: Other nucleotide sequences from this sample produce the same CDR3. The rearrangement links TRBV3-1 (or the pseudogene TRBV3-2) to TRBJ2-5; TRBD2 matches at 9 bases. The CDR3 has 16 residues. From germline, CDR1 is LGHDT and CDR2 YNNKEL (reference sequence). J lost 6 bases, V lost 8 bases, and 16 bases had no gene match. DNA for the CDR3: TGTGCCAGCCCCCGTCGGGGCGGGGGGGCCGATCAGACCCAGTACTTC. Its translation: CASPRRGGGADQTQYF.

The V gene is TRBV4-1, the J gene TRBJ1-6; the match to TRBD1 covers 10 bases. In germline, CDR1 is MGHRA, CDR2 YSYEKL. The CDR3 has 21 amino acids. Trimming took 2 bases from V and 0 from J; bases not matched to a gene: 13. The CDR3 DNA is TGCGCCAGCAGCCAATTTAGTGGTTTGGACAGGGGGAGCTCCTATAATTCACCCCTCCACTTT. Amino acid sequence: CASSQFSGLDRGSSYNSPLHF.

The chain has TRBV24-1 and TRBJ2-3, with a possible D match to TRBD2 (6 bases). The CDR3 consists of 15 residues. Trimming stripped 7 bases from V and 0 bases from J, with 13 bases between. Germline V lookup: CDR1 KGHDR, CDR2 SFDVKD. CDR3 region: CATRGTLSSTDTQYF. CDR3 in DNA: TGTGCCACCAGGGGGACTCTCTCTAGCACAGATACGCAGTATTTT.

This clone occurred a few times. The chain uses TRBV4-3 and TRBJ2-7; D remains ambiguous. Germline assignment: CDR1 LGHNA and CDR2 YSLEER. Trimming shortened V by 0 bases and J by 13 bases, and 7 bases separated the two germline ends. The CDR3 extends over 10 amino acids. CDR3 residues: CASSQEKIYF. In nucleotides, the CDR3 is TGCGCCAGCAGCCAAGAAAAGATCTACTTC.